These 13 T cell receptor beta chains came from one sample sequenced in a study of T cells in localized non-small cell lung cancer (dated by TCRdb to about 2020). The library was made by the immunoSEQ multiplex PCR assay. TCRdb's version of the immuneACCESS table is confined to in-frame rearrangements and falls short of the full clone set. An unresolved V gene accounts for under half of the shortfall where checked; the remainder is of unknown origin. The sample records 15,000 to 20,000 clones, about 89% of which are singletons. More than 3% of the sample comes from the top ten. The specimen was peripheral blood, collected before any cancer treatment. These TCRs come from a male donor older than 55 with stage II squamous cell lung carcinoma.

V usage is TRBV2 and J usage is TRBJ2-1; TRBD2 matches at 8 bases. CDR1 and CDR2 from the germline V gene are SNHLY and FYNNEI. The CDR3 has 13 residues. The junction had 7 bases not matched to a gene; V was cut back by 5 bases and J by 10 bases. CDR3 amino acids: CASSIGRAVEQFF. Here the CDR3 DNA reads TGTGCCAGCAGTATCGGGAGGGCCGTAGAGCAGTTCTTC.

This chain joins TRBV28 and TRBJ2-3; 12 bases are a match to TRBD2. The CDR3 totals 18 residues. Germline V gives CDR1 MDHEN, CDR2 SYDVKM. The J segment lost 0 bases and the V segment lost 7 bases, leaving 11 bases of the junction unmatched. The CDR3 DNA reads as TGTGCCAGCATACGACCGGGACTAGCGGGCGCTAGCACAGATACGCAGTATTTT. This encodes CASIRPGLAGASTDTQYF.

This chain joins TRBV5-1 and TRBJ1-2; D possibly corresponds to TRBD1 (5 bases). Germline loops: CDR1 SGHRS, CDR2 YFSETQ. Trimming pared 0 bases from V and 7 bases from J, leaving 16 bases between. The CDR3 is 15 residues long. CDR3 amino acids: CASSLAPAGESGYTF. The DNA for the CDR3 is TGCGCCAGCAGCTTGGCCCCTGCGGGGGAAAGTGGCTACACCTTC.

In its sample, this clone was seen once. The chain couples TRBV11-2 to TRBJ1-4; a possible D gene is TRBD1 (6 bases). Trimming left V 2 bases short and J 8 bases short, with 15 bases between. CDR3 length: 15 residues. Germline-derived CDR1 and CDR2 are SGHAT and FQNNGV. The CDR3 loop reads CASSLSQGWREKLFF. In DNA, the CDR3 is TGTGCCAGCAGCTTATCCCAGGGGTGGAGGGAAAAACTGTTTTTT. The full variable domain, with the rest looked up from reference TRBV11-2 and TRBJ1-4, is EAGVAQSPRYKIIEKRQSVAFWCNPISGHATLYWYQQILGQGPKLLIQFQNNGVVDDSQLPKDRFSAERLKGVDSTLKIQPAKLEDSAVYLCASSLSQGWREKLFFGSGTQLSVL.

The chain has TRBV7-4 and TRBJ2-5, with 11 bases fitting TRBD2. The V segment lost 2 bases and the J segment 4 bases; nucleotides outside the gene matches: 24. Germline CDR1 and CDR2: SGHVT and SQSDAQ. The CDR3 runs 22 residues. The CDR3 sequence is CASSLRHQRRGLAGLKGETQYF. As DNA, the CDR3 is TGTGCCAGCAGCTTACGTCATCAAAGGCGAGGACTAGCGGGTCTTAAGGGAGAGACCCAGTACTTC.

This rearrangement joins TRBV30 to TRBJ2-1, with a tentative D call TRBD2 (6 bases). CDR3 length equals 15 residues. V was cut by 0 bases and J by 4 bases, with 13 bases left in between. Germline assignment: CDR1 GTSNPN and CDR2 SVGIG (reference sequence). DNA of the CDR3: TGTGCCTGGAGTGTGGATCTAGCGCCGTACAATGAGCAGTTCTTC. Encoded protein: CAWSVDLAPYNEQFF.

The CDR3 sequence is CASSSGGTMPYEQYF. CDR3 bases: TGCGCCAGCAGCTCCGGTGGGACAATGCCCTACGAGCAGTACTTC. This chain uses TRBV5-1 with TRBJ2-7, with D tentatively TRBD1 (6 bases). V was clipped by 3 bases and J by 2 bases, with 15 bases between them. From germline, CDR1 is SGHRS and CDR2 YFSETQ. There are 15 residues in the CDR3.

This sequence joins TRBV6-6 and TRBJ2-3; D is perhaps TRBD2 (6 bases). In germline, CDR1 is MNHNY, CDR2 SVGAGI (reference sequence). The V end was cut by 2 bases, the J end by 4 bases, with 7 bases between. The CDR3 totals 13 residues. The chain's CDR3 is CASSYGGSDTQYF. The CDR3, as DNA: TGTGCCAGCAGTTACGGAGGGTCAGATACGCAGTATTTT.

The chain carries TRBV5-4 and TRBJ2-1; 11 bases are a match to TRBD2. The germline V gene has CDR1 SGHNT and CDR2 YYREEE (reference sequence). Losses at the gene ends were 3 bases for V and 7 bases for J; bases not matched to a gene: 12. The CDR3 runs to 17 residues. The CDR3 region is CASSSMALAGGENEQFF. For the CDR3, the DNA is TGTGCCAGCAGCTCCATGGCCCTAGCGGGAGGAGAGAATGAGCAGTTCTTC.

J is TRBJ2-1 and V is TRBV7-9, with no clear D. Germline CDR1 SEHNR, CDR2 FQNEAQ (reference sequence). The CDR3 loop spans 14 amino acids. The V end was cut by 0 bases, the J end by 8 bases, with 11 bases between. The CDR3 nucleotides read TGTGCCAGCAGCTTAGCGCCAGGTAGCTATGAGCAGTTCTTC. This codes for CASSLAPGSYEQFF.

The rearrangement joins TRBV2 to TRBJ2-2; no firm D call. Germline V lookup: CDR1 SNHLY, CDR2 FYNNEI. There are 12 residues in the CDR3. V gave up 7 bases and J gave up 6 bases, with 9 bases separating them. The CDR3: CASIQSPGELFF. In DNA form, the CDR3 reads TGTGCCAGCATTCAGTCTCCCGGGGAGCTGTTTTTT.

A single count supports this clone. A read error may account for a junction end that differs from germline. The chain uses TRBV7-7 and TRBJ2-1; tentatively, D is TRBD1 (5 bases). This CDR3 region has 13 residues. Looked up from germline, CDR1 is SSHAT and CDR2 is FNYEAQ (reference sequence). DNA for the CDR3: TGTGCTAGCAGCTTAGGGGTTAGCAATGAGCAGTTCTTC. Translating it yields CASSLGVSNEQFF.

The V call is TRBV23-1, the J call TRBJ1-1; weak D call: TRBD1 (5 bases). TRBV23-1 is an ORF for which the function is uncertain. V was pared by 0 bases and J by 1 base, with 6 bases between. This CDR3 comprises 14 residues. The chain's CDR3 is CASSQSTGNTEAFF. DNA of the CDR3: TGCGCCAGCAGTCAATCAACAGGGAACACTGAAGCTTTCTTT.